Presented here are 24 T cell receptor beta chains from one specimen sequenced in a study of cytomegalovirus exposure and HLA in healthy donors. The PCR had 60 Vbeta and 13 Jbeta primers. Produced via immunoSEQ multiplex PCR; TCRdb's table is partial and in-frame only. The table includes 100,000 or so clones, 82% detected once. The sequencing input was PBMCs. The receptor source for this set is a man aged 30 to 45 in good health and CMV-seropositive.

This chain links TRBV9 with TRBJ2-1, with a tentative D call TRBD1 (6 bases). V lost 0 bases, J lost 4 bases, and 11 bases lay in between. This CDR3 contains 15 residues. Germline CDR1 is SGDLS and CDR2 is YYNGEE. The CDR3 loop is CASSVEETGYNEQFF. DNA for the CDR3: TGTGCCAGCAGCGTAGAAGAAACAGGGTACAATGAGCAGTTCTTC. Full variable domain (missing parts from reference TRBV9 and TRBJ2-1): DSGVTQTPKHLITATGQRVTLRCSPRSGDLSVYWYQQSLDQGLQFLIQYYNGEERAKGNILERFSAQQFPDLHSELNLSSLELGDSALYFCASSVEETGYNEQFFGPGTRLTVL.

This clone was recorded a few times. The V and J genes are TRBV6-6 and TRBJ2-7; D might be TRBD1 (6 bases). V dropped 6 bases and J dropped 0 bases, with 12 bases sitting between them. Germline V lookup: CDR1 MNHNY, CDR2 SVGAGI (reference sequence). The CDR3 has 14 amino acids. CDR3 bases: TGTGCCAGCAGCCTTGGACAGCCCTCCTACGAGCAGTACTTC. Translation: CASSLGQPSYEQYF.

This clone showed up just a few times. This sequence joins TRBV4-1 and TRBJ1-2, with 7 bases lining up with TRBD1. The germline V gene encodes CDR1 MGHRA and CDR2 YSYEKL. V lost 1 base and J lost 2; bases outside the gene matches: 13. The CDR3 has 18 amino acids. CDR3 sequence reads: CASSQGQGALGPNYGYTF. CDR3 in DNA: TGCGCCAGCAGCCAAGGACAGGGCGCATTAGGCCCGAACTATGGCTACACCTTC.

The gene calls are TRBV5-1 and TRBJ1-3; D is unresolved. The V gene's germline CDR1 is SGHRS and CDR2 YFSETQ. Trimming removed 0 bases from V and 0 bases from J, with 13 bases in between. CDR3 length equals 17 residues. CDR3 in DNA: TGCGCCAGCAGCTTGGGGCCGTGGGCCGGCTCTGGAAACACCATATATTTT. Its protein is CASSLGPWAGSGNTIYF.

The chain uses TRBV6-5 and TRBJ2-1; 7 bases map to TRBD1. The CDR3 covers 14 residues. V lost 8 bases and J lost 5; bases outside the gene matches: 9. Germline V gene lookup returns CDR1 MNHEY and CDR2 SVGAGI. Written as DNA, the CDR3 is TGTGCCAGCGGAACCGGGACAGTAAACAATGAGCAGTTCTTC. Amino acids: CASGTGTVNNEQFF.

The V call is TRBV6-5, the J call TRBJ2-5; perhaps TRBD1 as D (6 bases). Germline CDR1 reads MNHEY; CDR2 reads SVGAGI. The CDR3 has 14 amino acids. Trimming pared 3 bases from V and 5 bases from J, leaving 13 bases between. The CDR3 DNA reads TGTGCCAGCAGTTATACACAGGGAAAGGAGACCCAGTACTTC. Protein: CASSYTQGKETQYF.

J is TRBJ2-7 and V is TRBV4-1; TRBD1 agrees at 9 bases. The V segment lost 2 bases and the J segment 5 bases; nucleotides outside the gene matches: 13. Per germline, CDR1 MGHRA and CDR2 YSYEKL. This CDR3 comprises 17 residues. CDR3 sequence: CASSQQHLIGTGHEQYF. CDR3 nucleotides: TGCGCCAGCAGCCAACAACATTTAATCGGGACAGGGCACGAGCAGTACTTC.

The chain is built from TRBV2 and TRBJ2-5, with TRBD1 identical over 10 bases. The J call may be incorrect, as the DNA end agrees better with TRBJ2-7. CDR1 is SNHLY and CDR2 is FYNNEI in the germline V gene. The CDR3 length is 14 residues. The CDR3 sequence is CASSGIRTGGEQYF. CDR3 in DNA: TGTGCCAGCAGTGGAATACGGACAGGGGGCGAGCAGTACTTC.

The J gene is TRBJ1-4, the V gene TRBV19; 9 bases are a match to TRBD1. This CDR3 spans 15 amino acids. The J segment lost 7 bases and the V segment lost 3 bases, leaving 6 bases of the junction unmatched. CDR1 and CDR2 from the germline V gene are LNHDA and SQIVND (reference sequence). The CDR3 spells CASSISDRGGEKLFF. The CDR3 coding sequence is TGTGCCAGTAGTATCTCGGACAGGGGTGGTGAAAAACTGTTTTTT.

The V gene is TRBV7-2, the J gene TRBJ2-7; tentatively, D is TRBD1 (6 bases). Trimming cost V 7 bases and J 6 bases, with 16 bases left between them. Germline CDR1 SGHTA, CDR2 FQGNSA. The CDR3 has 13 residues. The CDR3 sequence is CASTWTEDGEQYF. The CDR3 DNA sequence: TGTGCCAGCACTTGGACAGAAGACGGCGAGCAGTACTTC.

The rearrangement links TRBV6-5 to TRBJ1-6; D is uncertain. Germline V gene lookup returns CDR1 MNHEY and CDR2 SVGAGI. The CDR3 is 14 residues long. Trimming removed 2 bases at V and 7 bases at J, with 9 bases between. The DNA for the CDR3 is TGTGCCAGCAGTTACGCGGGTGGAAATTCACCCCTCCACTTT. This codes for CASSYAGGNSPLHF.

The rearrangement joins TRBV9 to TRBJ2-5; 9 bases are a match to TRBD2. The J call may be wrong; the DNA end is better matched by TRBJ2-7. The CDR3 is 15 amino acids. Germline-derived CDR1 and CDR2 are SGDLS and YYNGEE. This chain's CDR3 is CASSAGGRGTYEQYF. Here the CDR3 DNA reads TGTGCCAGCAGCGCGGGCGGGAGGGGAACCTACGAGCAGTACTTC.

This clone has a handful of counts. A far larger clone is only one base removed, so a read error is likely. The chain is built from TRBV7-9 and TRBJ2-3; no reliable D call. From germline, CDR1 is SEHNR and CDR2 FQNEAQ (reference sequence). This CDR3 comprises 12 residues. The CDR3: CSSSSNTDTQYF. CDR3 in DNA: TGTTCCAGCAGCTCCAACACAGATACGCAGTATTTT. Looking up the rest from reference TRBV7-9 and TRBJ2-3 gives the full variable domain: DTGVSQNPRHKITKRGQNVTFRCDPISEHNRLYWYRQTLGQGPEFLTYFQNEAQLEKSRLLSDRFSAERPKGSFSTLEIQRTEQGDSAMYLCSSSSNTDTQYFGPGTRLTVL.

This chain connects TRBV4-1 to TRBJ1-2, with 7 nucleotides matching TRBD1. Per germline, CDR1 MGHRA and CDR2 YSYEKL. The CDR3 loop spans 16 amino acids. J was trimmed by 7 bases and V by 0 bases; bases with no gene match: 11. The CDR3 region is CASSQDRHRGSGGYTF. The CDR3 DNA is TGCGCCAGCAGCCAAGACCGGCACAGGGGTTCAGGTGGCTACACCTTC.

The chain employs TRBV18 and TRBJ1-2; 10 bases match TRBD1. The V segment lost 3 bases and the J segment 1 base; nucleotides outside the gene matches: 5. The CDR3 is 16 residues long. Germline CDR1 reads KGHSH; CDR2 reads LQKENI. CDR3 sequence (DNA): TGTGCCAGCTCACCCCTCGGACAGGGGGATAACTATGGCTACACCTTC. Its protein is CASSPLGQGDNYGYTF.

This sequence joins TRBV11-2 and TRBJ2-1; 14 bases agree with TRBD2. The V segment lost 4 bases and the J segment 8 bases; nucleotides outside the gene matches: 4. The CDR3 length is 15 residues. From germline, CDR1 is SGHAT and CDR2 FQNNGV. CDR3 protein: CASSSGTSGRDEQFF. Here the CDR3 DNA reads TGTGCCAGCAGCTCCGGGACTAGCGGGAGAGATGAGCAGTTCTTC.

The chain joins TRBV7-7 to TRBJ2-3; D unclear. Trimming removed 2 bases from V and 1 base from J, with 4 bases in between. Germline values: CDR1 SSHAT, CDR2 FNYEAQ (reference sequence). This CDR3 has 13 residues. CDR3 bases: TGTGCCAGCAGCTTATCTGGCACAGATACGCAGTATTTT. Translated: CASSLSGTDTQYF.

The chain recombines TRBV28 with TRBJ1-2; D possibly corresponds to TRBD1 (6 bases). Germline CDR1 reads MDHEN; CDR2 reads SYDVKM. V lost 2 bases, J lost 5 bases, and 12 bases lay in between. The CDR3 has 14 amino acids. In DNA form, the CDR3 reads TGTGCCAGCAGTTTAACCGGACAGATTTATGGCTACACCTTC. It encodes CASSLTGQIYGYTF.

J is TRBJ2-1 and V is TRBV6-5, with 10 positions matching TRBD1. Germline-derived CDR1 and CDR2 are MNHEY and SVGAGI. V shed 6 bases and J 9 bases; nucleotides not matched to a gene: 11. The CDR3 totals 15 residues. CDR3 bases: TGTGCCAGCAGAACCCGACAGGGGGCACTCGGTGAGCAGTTCTTC. The encoded protein is CASRTRQGALGEQFF.

This clone turned up a few times. The CDR3 region is CASSSRQGRSGNTIYF. The DNA for the CDR3 is TGTGCCAGCAGCTCCCGACAGGGGCGATCTGGAAACACCATATATTTT. The V gene is TRBV13, the J gene TRBJ1-3, with TRBD1 identical over 8 bases. The CDR3 runs to 16 residues. V gave up 4 bases and J gave up 1 base; unmatched junction bases: 6. Germline lookup yields CDR1 PRHDT and CDR2 FYEKMQ (reference sequence).

The genes are TRBV2 and TRBJ1-2; tentatively, D is TRBD1 (5 bases). The CDR3 spans 13 residues. Trimming removed 4 bases at V and 4 bases at J, with 10 bases between. Germline V CDR1 and CDR2: SNHLY, FYNNEI. CDR3 sequence (DNA): TGTGCCAGCAGTGCAGGGTCTGGCTATGGCTACACCTTC. This sequence encodes CASSAGSGYGYTF.

The V call is TRBV25-1, the J call TRBJ2-1; 11 bases align to TRBD1. Trimming removed 7 bases from V and 4 bases from J; junction bases left unmatched: 9. The germline V gene encodes CDR1 MGHDK and CDR2 SYGVNS. The CDR3 consists of 16 residues. CDR3 residues: CASNRPGTGGYNEQFF. In DNA, the CDR3 is TGTGCCAGCAACCGCCCCGGGACAGGGGGTTACAATGAGCAGTTCTTC.

The J gene is TRBJ1-5, the V gene TRBV28; D is possibly TRBD1 (5 bases). V lost 2 bases to trimming and J lost 7 bases, with 18 bases between them. The CDR3 runs to 16 residues. The germline V gene encodes CDR1 MDHEN and CDR2 SYDVKM. DNA for the CDR3: TGTGCCAGCAGTTTACATCAGGGAGGGGTGGGCCAGCCCCAGCATTTT. Its translation: CASSLHQGGVGQPQHF.

The chain uses TRBV28 and TRBJ2-7; no clear D gene. The CDR3 consists of 15 residues. Germline V gives CDR1 MDHEN, CDR2 SYDVKM. The CDR3: CAAAPGVESFHEQYF. The CDR3 DNA follows: TGTGCAGCCGCCCCTGGAGTAGAGAGTTTCCACGAGCAGTACTTC.